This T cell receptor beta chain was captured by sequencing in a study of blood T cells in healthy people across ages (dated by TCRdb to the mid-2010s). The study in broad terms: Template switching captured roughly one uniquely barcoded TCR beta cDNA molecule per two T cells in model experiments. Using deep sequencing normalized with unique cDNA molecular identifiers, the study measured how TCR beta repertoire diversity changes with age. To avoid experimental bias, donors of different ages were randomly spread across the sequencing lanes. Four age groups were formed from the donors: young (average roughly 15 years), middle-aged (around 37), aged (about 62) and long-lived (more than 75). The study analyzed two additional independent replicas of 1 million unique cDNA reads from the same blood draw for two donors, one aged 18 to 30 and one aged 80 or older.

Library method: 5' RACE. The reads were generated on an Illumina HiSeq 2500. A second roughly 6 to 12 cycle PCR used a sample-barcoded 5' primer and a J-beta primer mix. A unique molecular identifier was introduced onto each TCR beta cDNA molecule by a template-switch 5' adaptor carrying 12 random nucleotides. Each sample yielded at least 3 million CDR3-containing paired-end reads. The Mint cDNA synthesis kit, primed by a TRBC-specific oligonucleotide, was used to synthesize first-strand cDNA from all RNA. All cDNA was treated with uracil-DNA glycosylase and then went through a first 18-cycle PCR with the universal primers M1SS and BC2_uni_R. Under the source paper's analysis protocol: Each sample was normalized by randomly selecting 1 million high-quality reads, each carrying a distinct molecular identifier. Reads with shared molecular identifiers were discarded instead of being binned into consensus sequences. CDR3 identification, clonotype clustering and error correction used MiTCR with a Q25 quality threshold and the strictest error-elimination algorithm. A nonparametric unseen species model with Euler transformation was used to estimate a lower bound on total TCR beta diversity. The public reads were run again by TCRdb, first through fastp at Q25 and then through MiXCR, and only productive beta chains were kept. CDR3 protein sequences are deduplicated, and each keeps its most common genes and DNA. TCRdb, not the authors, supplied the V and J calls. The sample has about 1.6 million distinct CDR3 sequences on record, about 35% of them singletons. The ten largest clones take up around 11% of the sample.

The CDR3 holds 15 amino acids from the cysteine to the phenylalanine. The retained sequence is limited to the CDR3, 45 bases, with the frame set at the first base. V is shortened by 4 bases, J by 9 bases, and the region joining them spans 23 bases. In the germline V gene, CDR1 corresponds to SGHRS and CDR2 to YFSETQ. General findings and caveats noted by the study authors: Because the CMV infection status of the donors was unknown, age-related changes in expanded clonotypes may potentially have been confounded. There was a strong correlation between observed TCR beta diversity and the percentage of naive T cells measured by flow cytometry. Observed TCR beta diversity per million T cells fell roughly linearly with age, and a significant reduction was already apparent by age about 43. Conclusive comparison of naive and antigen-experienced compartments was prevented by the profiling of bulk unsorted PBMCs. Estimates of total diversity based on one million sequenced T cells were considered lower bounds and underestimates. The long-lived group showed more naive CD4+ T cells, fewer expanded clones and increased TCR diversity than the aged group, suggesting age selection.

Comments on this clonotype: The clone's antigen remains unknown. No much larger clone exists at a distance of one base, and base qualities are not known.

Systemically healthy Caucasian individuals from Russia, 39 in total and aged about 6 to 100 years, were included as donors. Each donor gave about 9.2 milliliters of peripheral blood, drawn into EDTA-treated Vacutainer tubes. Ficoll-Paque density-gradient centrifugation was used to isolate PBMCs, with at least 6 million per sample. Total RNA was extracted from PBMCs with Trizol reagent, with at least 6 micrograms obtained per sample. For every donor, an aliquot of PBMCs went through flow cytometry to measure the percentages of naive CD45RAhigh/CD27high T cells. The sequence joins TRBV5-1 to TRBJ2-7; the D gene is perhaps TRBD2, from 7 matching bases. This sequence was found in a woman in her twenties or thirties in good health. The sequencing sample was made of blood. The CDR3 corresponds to CASSDMGAGVSGQYF. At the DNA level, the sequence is TGCGCCAGCAGCGATATGGGGGCGGGAGTATCCGGGCAGTACTTC.